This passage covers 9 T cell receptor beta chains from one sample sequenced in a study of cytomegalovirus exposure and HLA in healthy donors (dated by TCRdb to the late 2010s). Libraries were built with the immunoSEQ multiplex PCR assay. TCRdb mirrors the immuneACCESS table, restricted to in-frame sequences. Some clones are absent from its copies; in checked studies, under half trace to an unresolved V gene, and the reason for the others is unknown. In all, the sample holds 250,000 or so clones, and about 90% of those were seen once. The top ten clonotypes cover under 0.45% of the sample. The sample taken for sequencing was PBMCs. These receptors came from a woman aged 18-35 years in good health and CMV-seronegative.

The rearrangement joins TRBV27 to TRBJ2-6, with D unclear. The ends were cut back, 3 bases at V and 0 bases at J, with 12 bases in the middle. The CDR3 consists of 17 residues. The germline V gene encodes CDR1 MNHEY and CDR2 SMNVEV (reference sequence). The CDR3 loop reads CASSLNSLHSGANVLTF. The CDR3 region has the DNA TGTGCCAGCAGTTTGAACAGTTTACACTCTGGGGCCAACGTCCTGACTTTC.

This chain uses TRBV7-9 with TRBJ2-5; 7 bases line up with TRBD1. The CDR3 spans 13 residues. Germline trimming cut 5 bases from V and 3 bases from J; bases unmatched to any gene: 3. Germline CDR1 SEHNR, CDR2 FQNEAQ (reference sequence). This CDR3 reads CASSVTGEETQYF. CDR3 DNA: TGTGCCAGCAGCGTAACAGGGGAAGAGACCCAGTACTTC.

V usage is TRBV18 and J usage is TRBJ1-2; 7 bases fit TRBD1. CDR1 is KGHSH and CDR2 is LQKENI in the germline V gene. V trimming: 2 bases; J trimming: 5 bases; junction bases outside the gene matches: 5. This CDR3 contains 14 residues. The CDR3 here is CASSPGTASYGYTF. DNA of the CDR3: TGTGCCAGCTCACCAGGGACAGCTAGTTATGGCTACACCTTC.

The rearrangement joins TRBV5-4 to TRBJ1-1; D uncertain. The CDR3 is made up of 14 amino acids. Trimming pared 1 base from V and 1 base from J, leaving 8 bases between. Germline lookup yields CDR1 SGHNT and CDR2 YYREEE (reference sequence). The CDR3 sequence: CASSLRDQNTEAFF. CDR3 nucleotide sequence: TGTGCCAGCAGCTTGCGAGATCAGAACACTGAAGCTTTCTTT.

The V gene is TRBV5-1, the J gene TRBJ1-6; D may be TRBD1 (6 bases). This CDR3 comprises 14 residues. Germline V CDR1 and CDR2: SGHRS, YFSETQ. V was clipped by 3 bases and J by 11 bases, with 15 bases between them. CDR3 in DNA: TGCGCCAGCAGCTCGACAGGATCCAATCCACCCCTCCACTTT. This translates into CASSSTGSNPPLHF.

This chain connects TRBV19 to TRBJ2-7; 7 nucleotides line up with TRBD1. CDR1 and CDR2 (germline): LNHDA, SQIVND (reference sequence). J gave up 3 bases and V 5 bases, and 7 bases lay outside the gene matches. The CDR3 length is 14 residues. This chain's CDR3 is CASSFTTGSYEQYF. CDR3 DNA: TGTGCCAGTAGTTTCACGACAGGGAGCTACGAGCAGTACTTC.

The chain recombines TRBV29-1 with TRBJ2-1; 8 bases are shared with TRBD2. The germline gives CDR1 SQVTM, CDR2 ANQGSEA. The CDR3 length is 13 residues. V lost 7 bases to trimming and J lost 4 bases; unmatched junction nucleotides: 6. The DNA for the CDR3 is TGCAGCGCCGGCGGGGGGAGATACAATGAGCAGTTCTTC. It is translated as CSAGGGRYNEQFF.

The CDR3 loop is CASSQGAGIYEQYF. For the CDR3, the DNA is TGCGCCAGCAGCCAAGGCGCAGGGATTTACGAGCAGTACTTC. V is TRBV4-1 and J is TRBJ2-7, with D tentatively TRBD1 (5 bases). In germline, CDR1 is MGHRA, CDR2 YSYEKL. Trimming removed 1 base from V and 4 bases from J, with 11 bases in between. CDR3 length: 14 residues.

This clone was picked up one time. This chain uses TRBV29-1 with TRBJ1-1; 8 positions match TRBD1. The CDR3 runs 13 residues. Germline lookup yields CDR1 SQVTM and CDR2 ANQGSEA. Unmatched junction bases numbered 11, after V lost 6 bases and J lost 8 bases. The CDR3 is CSVGPGQEFEAFF. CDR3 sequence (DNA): TGCAGCGTAGGACCGGGACAGGAGTTCGAAGCTTTCTTT.